This record concerns one T cell receptor beta chain sequence. This record belongs to a study of PD-L1 blockade in urothelial cancer. Turning to the study itself: Samples came from 3 weeks, at the second dose, and 6 weeks into treatment. Blood-derived samples held a median about 130,000 T cells.

Measured with immunoSEQ multiplex PCR; TCRdb has only the in-frame clones, and not every one. The table includes approximately 110,000 clones, approximately 85% detected once. The clonotype was recovered from a middle-aged man with urothelial cancer. Material: PBMCs, obtained around atezolizumab (anti-PD-L1) treatment.

This chain's CDR3 is CASSAPHRGSYNEQFF. In DNA, the CDR3 is TGTGCCAGCAGCGCGCCTCACAGGGGGTCCTACAATGAGCAGTTCTTC. The rearrangement links TRBV9 to TRBJ2-1, with 8 bases that match TRBD1. Germline V gene data show CDR1 as SGDLS and CDR2 as YYNGEE. V shed 3 bases, J shed 1 base, and the junction held 6 bases outside the gene matches. This CDR3 has 16 residues.